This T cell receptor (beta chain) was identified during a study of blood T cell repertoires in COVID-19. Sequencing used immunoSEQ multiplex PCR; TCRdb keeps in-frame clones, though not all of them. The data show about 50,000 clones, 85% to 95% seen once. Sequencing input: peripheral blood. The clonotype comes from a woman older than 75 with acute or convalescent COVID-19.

CDR3 nucleotides: TGCAGCGTTGAACCGCGGAGCGGGAACACTGAAGCTTTCTTT. Amino acids: CSVEPRSGNTEAFF. The J gene is TRBJ1-1, the V gene TRBV29-1; no firm D call. The CDR3 loop spans 14 amino acids. Germline CDR1 is SQVTM and CDR2 is ANQGSEA. Trimming removed 2 bases from V and 1 base from J, with 11 bases in between.